These T cell receptor beta chains were read from a single sample in a study of blood T cell repertoires in COVID-19. Sequenced by immunoSEQ multiplex PCR; TCRdb stores in-frame clones only, minus some. The data contain a few hundred thousand clones, around 80% of them singletons. Material for sequencing was peripheral blood. All receptors come from a woman aged 70-85 years with acute or convalescent COVID-19. Both conserved end residues are part of each CDR3. Fields, in order: D gene, V gene, J gene, clone size, CDR3 protein, CDR3 DNA. A D gene is named only where the DNA matches it firmly. Rows may omit the clone size; those that give it use once, few, many or a size class.

D: TRBD1
V: TRBV3-1/TRBV3-2
J: TRBJ2-2
size: .
CDR3: CASSQYGQGVPGELFF
DNA: TGTGCCAGCAGCCAATACGGACAGGGGGTCCCCGGGGAGCTGTTTTTT

D: TRBD1
V: TRBV7-2
J: TRBJ2-4
size: .
CDR3: CASSLGQGTKNIQYF
DNA: TGTGCCAGCAGCTTGGGACAGGGGACCAAAAACATTCAGTACTTC

D: .
V: TRBV5-5
J: TRBJ1-6
size: .
CDR3: CASSSYPRGNSPLHF
DNA: TGTGCCAGCAGCTCCTATCCCCGAGGGAATTCACCCCTCCACTTT

D: TRBD2
V: TRBV30
J: TRBJ2-2
size: .
CDR3: CAWARGLATGELFF
DNA: TGTGCCTGGGCGCGGGGACTAGCGACCGGGGAGCTGTTTTTT

D: .
V: TRBV29-1
J: TRBJ1-1
size: .
CDR3: CSVVVRTEAFF
DNA: TGCAGCGTTGTGGTGCGGACTGAAGCTTTCTTT

D: TRBD1
V: TRBV5-1
J: TRBJ2-5
size: .
CDR3: CASSLSPQGAGETQYF
DNA: TGCGCCAGCAGCTTGTCCCCCCAGGGGGCAGGAGAGACCCAGTACTTC

D: .
V: TRBV25-1
J: TRBJ2-4
size: few
CDR3: CASSEPGRGARKNIQYF
DNA: TGTGCCAGCAGTGAACCCGGCCGGGGGGCACGCAAAAACATTCAGTACTTC

D: TRBD2
V: TRBV19
J: TRBJ2-2
size: .
CDR3: CASSSGTSGGLPTGELFF
DNA: TGTGCCAGTAGTTCAGGGACTAGCGGGGGTCTCCCCACCGGGGAGCTGTTTTTT

D: .
V: TRBV5-4
J: TRBJ2-1
size: .
CDR3: CASSLGGGADEQFF
DNA: TGTGCCAGCAGCTTGGGGGGGGGCGCGGATGAGCAGTTCTTC

D: .
V: TRBV15
J: TRBJ2-5
size: .
CDR3: CATSRGTGLETQYF
DNA: TGTGCCACCAGCAGAGGAACAGGGCTAGAGACCCAGTACTTC

D: .
V: TRBV18
J: TRBJ1-2
size: .
CDR3: CASSPPVAAGYTF
DNA: TGTGCCAGCTCACCACCCGTCGCGGCTGGCTACACCTTC

D: TRBD1
V: TRBV5-8
J: TRBJ1-3
size: .
CDR3: CASRRDRGSGNTIYF
DNA: TGTGCCAGCAGAAGAGACAGGGGGTCTGGAAACACCATATATTTT

D: .
V: TRBV5-4
J: TRBJ1-3
size: .
CDR3: CASSLSGTGNTIYF
DNA: TGTGCCAGCAGCTTGTCAGGGACTGGAAACACCATATATTTT

D: .
V: TRBV18
J: TRBJ2-1
size: few
CDR3: CASSPATSSPEQFF
DNA: TGTGCCAGCTCACCCGCCACTAGTTCCCCTGAGCAGTTCTTC

D: .
V: TRBV18
J: TRBJ1-4
size: few
CDR3: CASSKDLNEKLFF
DNA: TGTGCCAGCTCGAAAGATCTAAATGAAAAACTGTTTTTT

D: TRBD2
V: TRBV10-2
J: TRBJ2-4
size: .
CDR3: CASSDRTSGGSVIQYF
DNA: TGCGCCAGCAGCGATCGGACTAGCGGGGGGTCGGTCATTCAGTACTTC

D: TRBD1
V: TRBV18
J: TRBJ2-5
size: .
CDR3: CASSLWTGIEETQYF
DNA: TGTGCCAGCTCACTGTGGACAGGGATAGAGGAGACCCAGTACTTC

D: TRBD2
V: TRBV7-7
J: TRBJ2-3
size: .
CDR3: CASSLGGGTTDTQYF
DNA: TGTGCCAGCAGCTTAGGCGGGGGGACCACAGATACGCAGTATTTT

D: .
V: TRBV4-1
J: TRBJ2-5
size: few
CDR3: CASSQGGDFKETQYF
DNA: TGCGCCAGCAGCCAGGGGGGAGACTTTAAAGAGACCCAGTACTTC

D: .
V: TRBV24-1
J: TRBJ1-1
size: .
CDR3: CATSDPMNTEAFF
DNA: TGTGCCACCAGTGACCCCATGAACACTGAAGCTTTCTTT

D: TRBD1
V: TRBV28
J: TRBJ1-2
size: .
CDR3: CASSLAGTGVYGYTF
DNA: TGTGCCAGCAGTTTAGCCGGGACAGGGGTGTATGGCTACACCTTC

D: .
V: TRBV25-1
J: TRBJ1-4
size: .
CDR3: CASSARGGTNEKLFF
DNA: TGTGCCAGCAGTGCCCGGGGGGGAACTAATGAAAAACTGTTTTTT

D: TRBD2
V: TRBV7-8
J: TRBJ2-1
size: .
CDR3: CASSLVTSGGRGEQFF
DNA: TGTGCCAGCAGCTTAGTTACTAGCGGGGGGCGCGGTGAGCAGTTCTTC

D: TRBD1
V: TRBV4-2
J: TRBJ2-5
size: once
CDR3: CASSLGQGEVETQYF
DNA: TGTGCCAGCAGCCTCGGACAGGGCGAGGTGGAGACCCAGTACTTC

D: TRBD2
V: TRBV27
J: TRBJ2-7
size: .
CDR3: CASSNLAGGPLEQYF
DNA: TGTGCCAGCAGTAATCTAGCGGGGGGGCCGCTCGAGCAGTACTTC

D: TRBD2
V: TRBV4-1
J: TRBJ2-7
size: .
CDR3: CASSHLPSGLAYEQYF
DNA: TGCGCCAGCAGCCACCTACCCTCGGGACTAGCGTACGAGCAGTACTTC

D: TRBD2
V: TRBV7-2
J: TRBJ2-1
size: .
CDR3: CASSFVAGGKNEQFF
DNA: TGTGCCAGCAGCTTCGTAGCGGGGGGGAAAAATGAGCAGTTCTTC

D: TRBD2
V: TRBV15
J: TRBJ2-1
size: .
CDR3: CATSRDVAGSGRNEQFF
DNA: TGTGCCACCAGCAGAGATGTAGCGGGGTCAGGAAGGAATGAGCAGTTCTTC

D: TRBD2
V: TRBV19
J: TRBJ2-1
size: .
CDR3: CASNERGVLGEQFF
DNA: TGTGCCAGTAACGAGCGGGGGGTGCTGGGGGAGCAGTTCTTC

D: .
V: TRBV6-4
J: TRBJ1-1
size: once
CDR3: CASRVDGGTEAFF
DNA: TGTGCCAGCAGGGTGGACGGAGGCACTGAAGCTTTCTTT

D: .
V: TRBV5-6
J: TRBJ1-2
size: .
CDR3: CASNHRQTIYGYTF
DNA: TGTGCCAGCAACCACCGACAGACCATCTATGGCTACACCTTC

D: TRBD2
V: TRBV12-3/TRBV12-4
J: TRBJ2-5
size: few
CDR3: CASTARGGRTQYF
DNA: TGTGCCAGCACCGCGCGGGGGGGAAGAACCCAGTACTTC

D: TRBD2
V: TRBV9
J: TRBJ2-1
size: .
CDR3: CASSVLAGLNNEQFF
DNA: TGTGCCAGCAGCGTACTAGCGGGGCTAAACAATGAGCAGTTCTTC

D: TRBD1
V: TRBV9
J: TRBJ1-6
size: .
CDR3: CASSTLSFFGDRVNSPLHF
DNA: TGTGCCAGCAGCACACTCTCTTTTTTTGGGGACAGGGTGAATTCACCCCTCCACTTT

D: TRBD1
V: TRBV2
J: TRBJ1-4
size: .
CDR3: CATRQGVNEKLFF
DNA: TGTGCCACCCGACAGGGGGTTAATGAAAAACTGTTTTTT

D: TRBD2
V: TRBV7-3
J: TRBJ2-3
size: .
CDR3: CASSLTPGLAGAGDTQYF
DNA: TGTGCCAGCAGCTTGACTCCGGGACTAGCGGGGGCGGGGGATACGCAGTATTTT

D: TRBD2
V: TRBV4-2
J: TRBJ2-3
size: .
CDR3: CASSQDLSGGADTQYF
DNA: TGTGCCAGCAGCCAAGATTTGAGCGGGGGGGCAGATACGCAGTATTTT

D: TRBD1
V: TRBV7-2
J: TRBJ1-1
size: .
CDR3: CASSPPVGGMNTEAFF
DNA: TGTGCCAGCAGCCCGCCGGTAGGGGGCATGAACACTGAAGCTTTCTTT

D: TRBD2
V: TRBV7-2
J: TRBJ2-3
size: .
CDR3: CASSLAGGNTDTQYF
DNA: TGTGCCAGCAGCTTAGCGGGGGGGAACACAGATACGCAGTATTTT

D: TRBD1
V: TRBV6-5
J: TRBJ1-1
size: .
CDR3: CASRGQGENTEAFF
DNA: TGTGCCAGCAGAGGACAGGGGGAGAACACTGAAGCTTTCTTT

D: .
V: TRBV12-3/TRBV12-4
J: TRBJ1-2
size: .
CDR3: CASTSTVNYGYTF
DNA: TGTGCCAGCACCTCGACAGTTAACTATGGCTACACCTTC

D: .
V: TRBV11-2
J: TRBJ1-1
size: .
CDR3: CASSLDFGYGTEAFF
DNA: TGTGCCAGCAGCTTAGATTTCGGTTACGGGACTGAAGCTTTCTTT

D: TRBD1
V: TRBV5-5
J: TRBJ1-6
size: once
CDR3: CASSLGATGGNSPLHF
DNA: TGTGCCAGCAGCTTGGGCGCCACAGGGGGCAACTCACCCCTCCACTTT

D: TRBD1
V: TRBV6-5
J: TRBJ1-1
size: .
CDR3: CASSGQGRGNTEAFF
DNA: TGTGCCAGCAGCGGACAGGGGCGGGGGAACACTGAAGCTTTCTTT

D: TRBD2
V: TRBV4-2
J: TRBJ2-2
size: once
CDR3: CASSQETSGGYTGELFF
DNA: TGTGCCAGCAGCCAAGAGACTAGCGGGGGATACACCGGGGAGCTGTTTTTT

D: .
V: TRBV5-4
J: TRBJ1-1
size: .
CDR3: CASSLAGGGNTEAFF
DNA: TGTGCCAGCAGCTTGGCGGGGGGAGGGAACACTGAAGCTTTCTTT

D: TRBD1
V: TRBV18
J: TRBJ1-1
size: .
CDR3: CASSPPILGTVNTEAFF
DNA: TGTGCCAGCTCACCACCTATTTTAGGGACAGTGAACACTGAAGCTTTCTTT

D: TRBD1
V: TRBV24-1
J: TRBJ2-1
size: .
CDR3: CATSGDSRAGQFF
DNA: TGTGCCACCAGTGGGGACAGTAGGGCAGGGCAGTTCTTC

D: .
V: TRBV5-1
J: TRBJ2-3
size: once
CDR3: CAGSPGGSTDTQYF
DNA: TGCGCCGGGAGCCCCGGGGGAAGCACAGATACGCAGTATTTT

D: TRBD1
V: TRBV18
J: TRBJ2-7
size: few
CDR3: CASSPADWTGPGGEQYF
DNA: TGTGCCAGCTCACCGGCCGATTGGACAGGCCCTGGGGGCGAGCAGTACTTC

D: TRBD2
V: TRBV19
J: TRBJ2-2
size: once
CDR3: CASTLAGDRRTGELFF
DNA: TGTGCCAGTACCCTAGCGGGGGATCGGAGGACCGGGGAGCTGTTTTTT

D: .
V: TRBV10-3
J: TRBJ1-1
size: .
CDR3: CASRLNVNTEAFF
DNA: TGTGCCTCGCGTTTGAACGTGAACACTGAAGCTTTCTTT

D: .
V: TRBV6-5
J: TRBJ2-5
size: .
CDR3: CASRRAIETQYF
DNA: TGTGCCAGCAGGAGGGCCATAGAGACCCAGTACTTC

D: TRBD2
V: TRBV10-2
J: TRBJ2-7
size: .
CDR3: CASSEGAGGTYEQYF
DNA: TGCGCCAGCAGTGAAGGTGCGGGGGGGACCTACGAGCAGTACTTC

D: TRBD1
V: TRBV10-3
J: TRBJ2-6
size: once
CDR3: CATGTGASGANVLTF
DNA: TGTGCCACCGGGACAGGAGCATCTGGGGCCAACGTCCTGACTTTC

D: TRBD2
V: TRBV2
J: TRBJ2-3
size: .
CDR3: CASSEALAGFDTQYF
DNA: TGTGCCAGCAGTGAAGCCCTAGCGGGGTTTGATACGCAGTATTTT